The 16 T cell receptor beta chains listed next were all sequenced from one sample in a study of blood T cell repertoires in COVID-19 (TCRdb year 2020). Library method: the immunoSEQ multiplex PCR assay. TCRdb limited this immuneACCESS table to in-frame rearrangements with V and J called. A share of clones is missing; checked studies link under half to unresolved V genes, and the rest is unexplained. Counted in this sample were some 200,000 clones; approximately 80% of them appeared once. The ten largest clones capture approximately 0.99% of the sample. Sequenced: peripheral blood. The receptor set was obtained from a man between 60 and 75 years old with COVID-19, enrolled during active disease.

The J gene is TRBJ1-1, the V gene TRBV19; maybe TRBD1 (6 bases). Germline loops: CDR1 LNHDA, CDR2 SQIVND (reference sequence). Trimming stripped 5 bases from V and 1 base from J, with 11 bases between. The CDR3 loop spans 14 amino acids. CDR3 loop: CASSSGTPNTEAFF. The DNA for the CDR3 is TGTGCCAGTAGTTCCGGGACACCGAACACTGAAGCTTTCTTT.

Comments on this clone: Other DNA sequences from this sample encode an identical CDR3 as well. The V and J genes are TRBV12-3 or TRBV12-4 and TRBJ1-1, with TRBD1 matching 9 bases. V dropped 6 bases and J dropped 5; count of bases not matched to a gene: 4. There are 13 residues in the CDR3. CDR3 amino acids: CASSRTGVTEAFF. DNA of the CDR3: TGTGCCAGCAGCCGGACAGGGGTGACTGAAGCTTTCTTT.

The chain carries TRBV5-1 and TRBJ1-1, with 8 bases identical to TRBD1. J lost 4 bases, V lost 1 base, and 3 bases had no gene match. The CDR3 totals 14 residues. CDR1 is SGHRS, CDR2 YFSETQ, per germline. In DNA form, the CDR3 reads TGCGCCAGCAGCTTGTCGGGACAGGCCACTGAAGCTTTCTTT. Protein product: CASSLSGQATEAFF.

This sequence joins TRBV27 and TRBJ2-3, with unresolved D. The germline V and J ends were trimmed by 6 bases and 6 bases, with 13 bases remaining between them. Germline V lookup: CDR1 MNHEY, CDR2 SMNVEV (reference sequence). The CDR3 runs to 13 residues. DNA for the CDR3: TGTGCCAGCAGACCCTCTTCCAGGGATACGCAGTATTTT. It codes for CASRPSSRDTQYF.

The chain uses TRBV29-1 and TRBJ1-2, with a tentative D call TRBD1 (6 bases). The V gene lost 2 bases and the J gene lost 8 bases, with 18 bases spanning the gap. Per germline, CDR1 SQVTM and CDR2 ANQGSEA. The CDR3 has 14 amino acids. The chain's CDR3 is CSVEILRGYGGYTF. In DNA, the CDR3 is TGCAGCGTTGAAATTCTGAGGGGGTATGGGGGCTACACCTTC.

The DNA of the CDR3 is TGTGCCTGGAGTCCTGACAATGAGCAGTTCTTC. Amino acid sequence: CAWSPDNEQFF. The rearrangement joins TRBV30 to TRBJ2-1; D uncertain. V lost 2 bases, J lost 5 bases, and 4 bases lay in between. Per germline, CDR1 GTSNPN and CDR2 SVGIG (reference sequence). The length of the CDR3 is 11 residues.

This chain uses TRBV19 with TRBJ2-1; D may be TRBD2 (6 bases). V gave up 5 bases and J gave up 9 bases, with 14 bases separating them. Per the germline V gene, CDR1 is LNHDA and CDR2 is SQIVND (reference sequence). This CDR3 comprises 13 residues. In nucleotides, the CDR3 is TGTGCCAGTAGTCACACTAGCACGCGTGAGCAGTTCTTC. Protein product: CASSHTSTREQFF.

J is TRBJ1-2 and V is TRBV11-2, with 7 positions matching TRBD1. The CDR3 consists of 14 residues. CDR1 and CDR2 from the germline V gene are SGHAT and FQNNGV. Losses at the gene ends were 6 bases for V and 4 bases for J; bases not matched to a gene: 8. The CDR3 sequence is CASSIPGQPYGYTF. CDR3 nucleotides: TGTGCCAGCAGTATCCCGGGACAGCCCTATGGCTACACCTTC.

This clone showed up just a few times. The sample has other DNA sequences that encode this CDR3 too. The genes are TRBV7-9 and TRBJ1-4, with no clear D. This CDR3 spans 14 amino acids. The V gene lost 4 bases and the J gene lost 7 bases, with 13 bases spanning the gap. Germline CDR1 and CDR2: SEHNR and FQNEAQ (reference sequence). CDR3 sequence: CASSSPGLGEKLFF. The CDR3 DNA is TGTGCCAGCAGCTCACCCGGACTTGGTGAAAAACTGTTTTTT. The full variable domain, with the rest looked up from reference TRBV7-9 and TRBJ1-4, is DTGVSQNPRHKITKRGQNVTFRCDPISEHNRLYWYRQTLGQGPEFLTYFQNEAQLEKSRLLSDRFSAERPKGSFSTLEIQRTEQGDSAMYLCASSSPGLGEKLFFGSGTQLSVL.

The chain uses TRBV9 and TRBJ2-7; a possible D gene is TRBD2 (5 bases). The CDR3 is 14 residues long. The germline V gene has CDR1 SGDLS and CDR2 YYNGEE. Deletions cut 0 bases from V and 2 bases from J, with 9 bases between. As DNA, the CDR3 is TGTGCCAGCAGCGTAGGAGGGTGGCCCTACGAGCAGTACTTC. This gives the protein CASSVGGWPYEQYF.

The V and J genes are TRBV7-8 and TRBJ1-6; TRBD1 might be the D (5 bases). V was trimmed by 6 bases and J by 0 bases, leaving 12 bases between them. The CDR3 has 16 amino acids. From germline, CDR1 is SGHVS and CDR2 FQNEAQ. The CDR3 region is CASRPIQDSYNSPLHF. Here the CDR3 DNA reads TGTGCCAGCAGGCCAATACAGGACTCCTATAATTCACCCCTCCACTTT.

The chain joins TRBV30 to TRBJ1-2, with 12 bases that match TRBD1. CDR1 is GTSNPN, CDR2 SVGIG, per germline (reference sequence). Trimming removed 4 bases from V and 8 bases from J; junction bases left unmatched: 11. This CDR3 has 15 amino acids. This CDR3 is CAWTSTGTGGRGYTF. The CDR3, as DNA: TGTGCCTGGACTTCTACCGGGACAGGGGGCCGGGGCTACACCTTC.

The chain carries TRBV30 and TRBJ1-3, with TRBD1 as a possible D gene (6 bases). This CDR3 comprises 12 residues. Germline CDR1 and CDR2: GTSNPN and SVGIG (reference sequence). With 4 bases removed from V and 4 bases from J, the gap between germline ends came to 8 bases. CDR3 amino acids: CAWNRDGNTIYF. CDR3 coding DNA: TGTGCCTGGAACAGGGACGGAAACACCATATATTTT. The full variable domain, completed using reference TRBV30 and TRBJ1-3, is SQTIHQWPATLVQPVGSPLSLECTVEGTSNPNLYWYRQAAGRGLQLLFYSVGIGQISSEVPQNLSASRPQDRQFILSSKKLLLSDSGFYLCAWNRDGNTIYFGEGSWLTVV.

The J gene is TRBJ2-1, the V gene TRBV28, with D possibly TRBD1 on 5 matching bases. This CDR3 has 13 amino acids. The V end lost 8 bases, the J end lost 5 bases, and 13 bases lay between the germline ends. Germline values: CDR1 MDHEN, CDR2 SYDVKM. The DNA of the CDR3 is TGTGCCAGCTCTTTAGGCAGGGACAATGAGCAGTTCTTC. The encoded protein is CASSLGRDNEQFF.

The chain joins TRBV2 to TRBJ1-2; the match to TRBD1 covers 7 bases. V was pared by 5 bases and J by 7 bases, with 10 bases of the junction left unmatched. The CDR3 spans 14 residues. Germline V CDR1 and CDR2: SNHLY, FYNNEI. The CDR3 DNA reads TGTGCCAGCAGTCGAATAGAAGGGGGCGGTGGCTACACCTTC. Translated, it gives CASSRIEGGGGYTF.

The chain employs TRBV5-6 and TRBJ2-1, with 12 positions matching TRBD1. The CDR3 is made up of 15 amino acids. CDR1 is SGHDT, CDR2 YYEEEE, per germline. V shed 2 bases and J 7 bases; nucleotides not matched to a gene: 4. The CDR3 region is CASSLGDRGLNEQFF. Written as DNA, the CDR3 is TGTGCCAGCAGCTTAGGGGACAGGGGGCTGAATGAGCAGTTCTTC.